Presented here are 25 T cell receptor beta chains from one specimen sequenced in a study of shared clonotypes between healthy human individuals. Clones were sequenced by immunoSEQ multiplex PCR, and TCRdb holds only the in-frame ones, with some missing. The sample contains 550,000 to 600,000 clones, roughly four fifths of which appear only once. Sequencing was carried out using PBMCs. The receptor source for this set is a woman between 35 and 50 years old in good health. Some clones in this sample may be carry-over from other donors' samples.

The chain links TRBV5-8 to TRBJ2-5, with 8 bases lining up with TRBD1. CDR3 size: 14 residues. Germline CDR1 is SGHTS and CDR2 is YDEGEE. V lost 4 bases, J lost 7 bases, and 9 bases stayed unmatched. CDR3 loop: CASSKLDRARTQYF. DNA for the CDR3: TGTGCCAGCAGCAAGCTGGACAGGGCCAGGACCCAGTACTTC.

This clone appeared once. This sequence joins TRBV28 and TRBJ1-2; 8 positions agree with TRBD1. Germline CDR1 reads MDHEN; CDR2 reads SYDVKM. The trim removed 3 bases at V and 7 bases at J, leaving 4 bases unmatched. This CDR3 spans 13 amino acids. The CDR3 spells CASSLAGGTGYTF. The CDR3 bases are TGTGCCAGCAGTTTGGCAGGGGGCACTGGCTACACCTTC.

The CDR3 loop is CSVGMTSGNEQFF. The CDR3 bases are TGCAGCGTTGGTATGACTAGCGGGAATGAGCAGTTCTTC. The chain couples TRBV29-1 to TRBJ2-1; 10 positions match TRBD2. Germline lookup yields CDR1 SQVTM and CDR2 ANQGSEA. With 4 bases clipped from V and 7 bases from J, the junction kept 4 bases outside the gene matches. The CDR3 length is 13 residues.

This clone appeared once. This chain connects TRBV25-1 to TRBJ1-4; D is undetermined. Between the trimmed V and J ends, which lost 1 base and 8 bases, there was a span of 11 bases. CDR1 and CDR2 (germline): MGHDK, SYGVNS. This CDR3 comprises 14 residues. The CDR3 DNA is TGTGCCAGCAGTGAATTCGGAGGTGGGGAAAAACTGTTTTTT. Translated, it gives CASSEFGGGEKLFF.

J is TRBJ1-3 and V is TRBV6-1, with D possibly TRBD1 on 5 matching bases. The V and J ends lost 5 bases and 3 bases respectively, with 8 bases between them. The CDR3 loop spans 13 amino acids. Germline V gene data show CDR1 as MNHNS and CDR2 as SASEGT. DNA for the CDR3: TGTGCCAGCAGTCGGGACCGTGGAAACACCATATATTTT. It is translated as CASSRDRGNTIYF.

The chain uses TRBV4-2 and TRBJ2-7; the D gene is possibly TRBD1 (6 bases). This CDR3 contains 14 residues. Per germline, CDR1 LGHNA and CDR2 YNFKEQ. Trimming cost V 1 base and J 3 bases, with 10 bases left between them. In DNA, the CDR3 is TGTGCCAGCAGCCAAGTATCAGGGGACTACGAGCAGTACTTC. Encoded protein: CASSQVSGDYEQYF.

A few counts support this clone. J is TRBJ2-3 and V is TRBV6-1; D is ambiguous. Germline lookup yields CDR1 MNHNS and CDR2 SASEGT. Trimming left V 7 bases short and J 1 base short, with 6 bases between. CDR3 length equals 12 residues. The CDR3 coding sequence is TGTGCCAGCAACGATCGCACAGATACGCAGTATTTT. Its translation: CASNDRTDTQYF.

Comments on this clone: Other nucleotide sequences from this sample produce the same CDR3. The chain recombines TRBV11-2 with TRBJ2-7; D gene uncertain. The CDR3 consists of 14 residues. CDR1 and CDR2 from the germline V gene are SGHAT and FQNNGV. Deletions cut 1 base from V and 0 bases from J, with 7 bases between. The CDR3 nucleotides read TGTGCCAGCAGCTTAGGAGGCCGCTCCTACGAGCAGTACTTC. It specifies CASSLGGRSYEQYF. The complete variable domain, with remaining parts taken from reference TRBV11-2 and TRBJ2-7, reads EAGVAQSPRYKIIEKRQSVAFWCNPISGHATLYWYQQILGQGPKLLIQFQNNGVVDDSQLPKDRFSAERLKGVDSTLKIQPAKLEDSAVYLCASSLGGRSYEQYFGPGTRLTVT.

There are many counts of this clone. As DNA, the CDR3 is TGTGCCAGCAGCCAATCCCGACAGGGTGGGGAGACCCAGTACTTC. This translates into CASSQSRQGGETQYF. J is TRBJ2-5 and V is TRBV4-2, with TRBD1 identical over 7 bases. This CDR3 has 15 amino acids. J was trimmed by 5 bases and V by 2 bases; bases with no gene match: 8. The germline CDR1 and CDR2 sequences are LGHNA and YNFKEQ.

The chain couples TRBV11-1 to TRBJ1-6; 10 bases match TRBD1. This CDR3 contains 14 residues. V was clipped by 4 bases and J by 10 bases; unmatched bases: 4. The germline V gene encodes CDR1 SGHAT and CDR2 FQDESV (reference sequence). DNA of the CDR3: TGTGCCAGCAGCTCGGGACAGGGGAACTCACCCCTCCACTTT. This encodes CASSSGQGNSPLHF.

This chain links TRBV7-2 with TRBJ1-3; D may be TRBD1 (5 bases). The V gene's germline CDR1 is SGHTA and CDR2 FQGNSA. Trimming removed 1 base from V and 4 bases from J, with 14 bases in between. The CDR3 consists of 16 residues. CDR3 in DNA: TGTGCCAGCAGCTTAGTGCCCGGGGCGGAAGGAAACACCATATATTTT. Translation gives CASSLVPGAEGNTIYF.

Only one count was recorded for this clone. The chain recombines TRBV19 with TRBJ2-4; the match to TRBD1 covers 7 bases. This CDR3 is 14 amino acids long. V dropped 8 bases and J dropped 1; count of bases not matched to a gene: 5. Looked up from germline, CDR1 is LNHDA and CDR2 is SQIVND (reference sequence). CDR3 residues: CASSTGIAKNIQYF. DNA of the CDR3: TGTGCCAGTTCGACAGGGATCGCCAAAAACATTCAGTACTTC.

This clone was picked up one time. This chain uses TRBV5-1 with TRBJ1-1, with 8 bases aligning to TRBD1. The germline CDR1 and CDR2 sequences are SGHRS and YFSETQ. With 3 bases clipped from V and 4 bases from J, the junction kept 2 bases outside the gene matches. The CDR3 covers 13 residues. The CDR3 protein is CASSSDRGTEAFF. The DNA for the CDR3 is TGCGCCAGCAGCTCTGACAGGGGCACTGAAGCTTTCTTT.

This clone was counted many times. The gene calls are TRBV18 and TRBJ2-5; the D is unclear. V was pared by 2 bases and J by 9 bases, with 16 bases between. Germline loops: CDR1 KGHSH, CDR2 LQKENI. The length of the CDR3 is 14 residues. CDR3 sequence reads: CASSPGPNPSAQYF. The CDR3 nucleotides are TGTGCCAGCTCACCAGGGCCCAACCCTTCAGCCCAGTACTTC.

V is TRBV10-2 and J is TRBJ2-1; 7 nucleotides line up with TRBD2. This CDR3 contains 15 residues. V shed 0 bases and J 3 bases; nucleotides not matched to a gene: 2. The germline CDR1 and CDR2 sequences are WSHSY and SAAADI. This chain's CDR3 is CASSESGGSYNEQFF. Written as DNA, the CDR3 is TGCGCCAGCAGTGAGTCTGGCGGGAGCTACAATGAGCAGTTCTTC.

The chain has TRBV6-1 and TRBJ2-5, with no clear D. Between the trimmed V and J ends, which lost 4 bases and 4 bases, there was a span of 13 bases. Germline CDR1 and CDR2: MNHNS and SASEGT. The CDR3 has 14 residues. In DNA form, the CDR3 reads TGTGCCAGCAGTGCCGGGTCCGCCAGAGAGACCCAGTACTTC. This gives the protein CASSAGSARETQYF.

The CDR3 nucleotides are TGTGCCAGCAGTACAGGTGGCCCCGATACGCAGTATTTT. This sequence encodes CASSTGGPDTQYF. The genes are TRBV28 and TRBJ2-3; weak D call: TRBD1 (5 bases). The germline V gene encodes CDR1 MDHEN and CDR2 SYDVKM. The CDR3 consists of 13 residues. V shed 5 bases and J shed 6 bases, with 12 bases lying between them.

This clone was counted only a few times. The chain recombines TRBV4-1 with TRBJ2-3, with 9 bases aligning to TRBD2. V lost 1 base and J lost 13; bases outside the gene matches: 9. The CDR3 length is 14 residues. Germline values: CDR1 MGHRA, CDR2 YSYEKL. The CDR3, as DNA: TGCGCCAGCAGCCAAGCCCGGGGCGGGAGGGCCAAGTATTTT. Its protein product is CASSQARGGRAKYF.

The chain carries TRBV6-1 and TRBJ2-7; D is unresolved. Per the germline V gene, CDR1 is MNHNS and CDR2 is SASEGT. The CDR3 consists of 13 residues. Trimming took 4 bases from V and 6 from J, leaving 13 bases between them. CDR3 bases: TGTGCCAGCAGTGTTTGGGATGACGGCGAGCAGTACTTC. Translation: CASSVWDDGEQYF.

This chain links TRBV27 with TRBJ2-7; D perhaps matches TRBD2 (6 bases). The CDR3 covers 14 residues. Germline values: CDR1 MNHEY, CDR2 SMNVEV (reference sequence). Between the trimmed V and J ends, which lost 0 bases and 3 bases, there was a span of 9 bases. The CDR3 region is CASSLSGTGYEQYF. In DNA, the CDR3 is TGTGCCAGCAGTTTATCGGGGACTGGCTACGAGCAGTACTTC.

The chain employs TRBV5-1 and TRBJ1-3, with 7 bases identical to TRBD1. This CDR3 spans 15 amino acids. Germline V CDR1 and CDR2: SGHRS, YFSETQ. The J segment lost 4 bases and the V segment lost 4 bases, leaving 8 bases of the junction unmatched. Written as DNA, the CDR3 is TGCGCCAGCAGCCCCGGGACAGCCGCCGGAAACACCATATATTTT. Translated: CASSPGTAAGNTIYF.

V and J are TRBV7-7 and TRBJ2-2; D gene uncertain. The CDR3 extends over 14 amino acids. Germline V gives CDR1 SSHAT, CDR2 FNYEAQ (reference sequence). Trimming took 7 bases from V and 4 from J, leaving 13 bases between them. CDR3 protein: CASTPEPFTGELFF. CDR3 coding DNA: TGTGCCAGCACCCCGGAGCCCTTCACCGGGGAGCTGTTTTTT.

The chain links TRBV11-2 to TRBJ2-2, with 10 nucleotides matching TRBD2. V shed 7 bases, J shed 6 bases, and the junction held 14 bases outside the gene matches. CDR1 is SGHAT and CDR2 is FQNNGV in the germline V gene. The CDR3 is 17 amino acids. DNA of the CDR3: TGTGCCAGCACCGCCCATTCAGCGGGAGGGCGTGCCGGGGAGCTGTTTTTT. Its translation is CASTAHSAGGRAGELFF. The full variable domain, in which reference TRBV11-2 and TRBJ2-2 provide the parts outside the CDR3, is EAGVAQSPRYKIIEKRQSVAFWCNPISGHATLYWYQQILGQGPKLLIQFQNNGVVDDSQLPKDRFSAERLKGVDSTLKIQPAKLEDSAVYLCASTAHSAGGRAGELFFGEGSRLTVL.

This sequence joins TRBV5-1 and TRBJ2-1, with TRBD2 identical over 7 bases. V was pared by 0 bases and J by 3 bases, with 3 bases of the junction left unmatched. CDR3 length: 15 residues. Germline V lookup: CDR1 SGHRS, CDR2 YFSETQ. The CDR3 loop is CASSLGWTSYNEQFF. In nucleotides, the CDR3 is TGCGCCAGCAGCTTGGGTTGGACTAGCTACAATGAGCAGTTCTTC.

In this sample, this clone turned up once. The CDR3, as DNA: TGTGCCAGTAGCACTCCCACAGCACGTTTTGGAAACACCATATATTTT. It is translated as CASSTPTARFGNTIYF. This chain joins TRBV19 and TRBJ1-3; D not resolved. Germline V gene data show CDR1 as LNHDA and CDR2 as SQIVND (reference sequence). The germline V and J ends were trimmed by 6 bases and 3 bases, with 18 bases remaining between them. The CDR3 totals 16 residues.